Each of the 17 T cell receptor beta chains below was sequenced from the same sample in a study of shared clonotypes between healthy human individuals. Measured with immunoSEQ multiplex PCR; TCRdb has only the in-frame clones, and not every one. The table records millions of clones, roughly 93% of them present only once. The sample was naive CD4+ T cells from PBMCs. Subset defined: CD45RA+ positively selected. All receptors derive from a man aged 18 to 30 in good health. Some clones in this sample may be carry-over from other donors' samples.

The rearrangement links TRBV6-1 to TRBJ2-7; D is unclear. Trimming pared 7 bases from V and 3 bases from J, leaving 13 bases between. CDR3 length: 13 amino acids. CDR1 is MNHNS and CDR2 is SASEGT in the germline V gene. The CDR3 loop is CASTQFLSYEQYF. The CDR3 DNA reads TGTGCCAGCACTCAGTTTCTGAGCTACGAGCAGTACTTC.

The rearrangement joins TRBV5-1 to TRBJ1-5; 7 nucleotides align to TRBD1. Germline assignment: CDR1 SGHRS and CDR2 YFSETQ. The CDR3 extends over 14 amino acids. The J segment lost 5 bases and the V segment lost 4 bases, leaving 6 bases of the junction unmatched. In DNA, the CDR3 is TGCGCCAGCAGCGTAACAGGGGTGGATCAGCCCCAGCATTTT. Translating it yields CASSVTGVDQPQHF.

The chain employs TRBV28 and TRBJ1-2, with TRBD1 as a possible D gene (5 bases). The germline V gene has CDR1 MDHEN and CDR2 SYDVKM. The CDR3 has 16 amino acids. V lost 5 bases and J lost 3, with 19 bases in between. The CDR3 sequence: CASSGAWKSSYYGYTF. In nucleotides, the CDR3 is TGTGCCAGCAGTGGGGCCTGGAAGAGTTCATACTATGGCTACACCTTC.

The genes are TRBV10-1 and TRBJ2-1; D call uncertain. The CDR3 has 14 amino acids. The V gene lost 0 bases and the J gene lost 16 bases, with 19 bases spanning the gap. The V gene's germline CDR1 is WNHNN and CDR2 SYGVQD (reference sequence). CDR3: CASSESLQQPTPFF. The CDR3 region has the DNA TGCGCCAGCAGTGAGTCTCTCCAGCAGCCCACCCCCTTCTTC.

The chain has TRBV7-2 and TRBJ2-1, with D hard to call. This CDR3 is built from 14 residues. Germline V CDR1 and CDR2: SGHTA, FQGNSA. The V and J ends lost 2 bases and 6 bases respectively, with 11 bases between them. The CDR3 coding sequence is TGTGCCAGCAGCTTAACCCGAACAGTCAATGAGCAGTTCTTC. Protein product: CASSLTRTVNEQFF.

V and J are TRBV28 and TRBJ2-1, with TRBD1 identical over 11 bases. V lost 2 bases and J lost 4; bases outside the gene matches: 4. The length of the CDR3 is 16 residues. CDR1 and CDR2 (germline): MDHEN, SYDVKM. The DNA for the CDR3 is TGTGCCAGCAGTTTACGGACAGGGGGCCCGTACAATGAGCAGTTCTTC. Translating it yields CASSLRTGGPYNEQFF.

As to this clone: One end of the junction does not line up with germline, which may come from a read error. The rearrangement links TRBV18 to TRBJ1-1; D not resolved. Germline lookup yields CDR1 KGHSH and CDR2 LQKENI. CDR3 length equals 14 residues. CDR3 in DNA: TGTGCCAGCTTACCACCCGGATTGAACACTGAAGCTTTCTTT. Encoded protein: CASLPPGLNTEAFF.

The DNA of the CDR3 is TGTGCCAGCAGTCGCGGACAGGGGGGGGCCTATGAGCAGTTCTTC. This translates into CASSRGQGGAYEQFF. This chain connects TRBV6-1 to TRBJ2-1; 10 nucleotides agree with TRBD1. Germline loops: CDR1 MNHNS, CDR2 SASEGT. There are 15 residues in the CDR3. The ends lost 5 bases at V and 8 bases at J; junction bases unmatched: 9.

The chain links TRBV7-8 to TRBJ2-5; D ambiguous. Trimming removed 2 bases at V and 5 bases at J, with 12 bases between. From germline, CDR1 is SGHVS and CDR2 FQNEAQ. This CDR3 region has 14 residues. CDR3 nucleotides: TGTGCCAGCAGCTTAAGGAGCGCTGGGGAGACCCAGTACTTC. It codes for CASSLRSAGETQYF.

The rearrangement uses TRBV5-1 and TRBJ2-1, with no clear D. Germline V lookup: CDR1 SGHRS, CDR2 YFSETQ. The CDR3 covers 13 residues. V lost 0 bases, J lost 5 bases, and 6 bases lay in between. Here the CDR3 reads CASSLDSNNEQFF. Here the CDR3 DNA reads TGCGCCAGCAGCTTGGACAGCAACAATGAGCAGTTCTTC.

The chain joins TRBV29-1 to TRBJ2-7; D is uncertain. V lost 4 bases and J lost 2, with 12 bases in between. The germline CDR1 and CDR2 sequences are SQVTM and ANQGSEA. The CDR3 extends over 13 amino acids. The CDR3 DNA reads as TGCAGCGTTGTTTGGCAGCTAACCTACGAGCAGTACTTC. This codes for CSVVWQLTYEQYF.

The chain combines TRBV18 with TRBJ2-7; TRBD2 matches 10 bases. Germline V gene sequence: CDR1 KGHSH, CDR2 LQKENI. This CDR3 comprises 19 residues. V was pared by 2 bases and J by 2 bases, with 15 bases of the junction left unmatched. The CDR3 DNA follows: TGTGCCAGCTCACCATTACCCGGGACTAGCGACGTCTTAGCCTACGAGCAGTACTTC. The encoded protein is CASSPLPGTSDVLAYEQYF.

The chain recombines TRBV27 with TRBJ2-6; maybe TRBD2 (5 bases). The germline V gene has CDR1 MNHEY and CDR2 SMNVEV (reference sequence). The length of the CDR3 is 16 residues. Trimming left V 5 bases short and J 4 bases short, with 15 bases between. The CDR3 sequence: CASSKESTGGANVLTF. The DNA for the CDR3 is TGTGCCAGCAGTAAAGAATCGACGGGGGGGGCCAACGTCCTGACTTTC. The entire variable domain, with the rest obtained from reference TRBV27 and TRBJ2-6, is as follows: EAQVTQNPRYLITVTGKKLTVTCSQNMNHEYMSWYRQDPGLGLRQIYYSMNVEVTDKGDVPEGYKVSRKEKRNFPLILESPSPNQTSLYFCASSKESTGGANVLTFGAGSRLTVL.

The chain carries TRBV18 and TRBJ2-5, with 9 bases matching TRBD1. Germline assignment: CDR1 KGHSH and CDR2 LQKENI. Unmatched junction bases numbered 5, after V lost 2 bases and J lost 4 bases. This CDR3 spans 15 amino acids. CDR3 nucleotide sequence: TGTGCCAGCTCACCAAGACAGGGGGGAGGAGAGACCCAGTACTTC. Protein sequence: CASSPRQGGGETQYF. Looking up the rest from reference TRBV18 and TRBJ2-5 gives the full variable domain: NAGVMQNPRHLVRRRGQEARLRCSPMKGHSHVYWYRQLPEEGLKFMVYLQKENIIDESGMPKERFSAEFPKEGPSILRIQQVVRGDSAAYFCASSPRQGGGETQYFGPGTRLLVL.

V and J are TRBV27 and TRBJ1-1, with D possibly matching TRBD1 (6 bases). V lost 5 bases to trimming and J lost 0 bases, with 7 bases between them. This CDR3 comprises 13 residues. The germline V gene encodes CDR1 MNHEY and CDR2 SMNVEV (reference sequence). The CDR3 region has the DNA TGTGCCAGCAGTGGGGGCCTGAACACTGAAGCTTTCTTT. This encodes CASSGGLNTEAFF.

The gene calls are TRBV30 and TRBJ1-4; D perhaps matches TRBD1 (5 bases). Trimming shortened V by 1 base and J by 5 bases, and 14 bases separated the two germline ends. The CDR3 runs to 15 residues. Per the germline V gene, CDR1 is GTSNPN and CDR2 is SVGIG (reference sequence). CDR3 sequence reads: CAWSDRGRMNEKLFF. As DNA, the CDR3 is TGTGCCTGGAGTGACCGGGGGAGGATGAATGAAAAACTGTTTTTT. The entire variable domain, with the rest obtained from reference TRBV30 and TRBJ1-4, is as follows: SQTIHQWPATLVQPVGSPLSLECTVEGTSNPNLYWYRQAAGRGLQLLFYSVGIGQISSEVPQNLSASRPQDRQFILSSKKLLLSDSGFYLCAWSDRGRMNEKLFFGSGTQLSVL.

The rearrangement links TRBV28 to TRBJ2-1; possible D gene TRBD1, 6 bases. Trimming pared 5 bases from V and 0 bases from J, leaving 17 bases between. The germline V gene encodes CDR1 MDHEN and CDR2 SYDVKM. This CDR3 has 17 residues. CDR3 sequence: CASSPGTLNPSYNEQFF. As DNA, the CDR3 is TGTGCCAGCAGTCCCGGGACACTTAACCCCTCCTACAATGAGCAGTTCTTC.